The 10 T cell receptor beta chains below come from one sample, sequenced in a study of PD-L1 blockade in urothelial cancer. Some clones are missing from TCRdb's copy, which holds only in-frame ones; the method was immunoSEQ multiplex PCR. The data hold tens of thousands of clones, with under 90% observed a single time. Time point specified: pretreatment peripheral blood. This material consisted of PBMCs, taken around atezolizumab (anti-PD-L1) treatment. Every receptor here comes from a man aged 70 or older with urothelial cancer.

The chain joins TRBV5-1 to TRBJ1-3; no clear D gene. The CDR3 consists of 17 residues. Germline V gene data show CDR1 as SGHRS and CDR2 as YFSETQ. V was clipped by 4 bases and J by 0 bases, with 17 bases between them. The CDR3: CASSPSAVTGSGNTIYF. CDR3 sequence (DNA): TGCGCCAGCAGCCCCAGCGCGGTCACTGGCTCTGGAAACACCATATATTTT.

V is TRBV9 and J is TRBJ2-3; D ambiguous. The germline V and J ends were trimmed by 0 bases and 0 bases, with 11 bases remaining between them. This CDR3 contains 16 residues. CDR1 is SGDLS, CDR2 YYNGEE, per germline. This CDR3 is CASSVATPGSTDTQYF. The DNA of the CDR3 is TGTGCCAGCAGCGTAGCTACGCCAGGAAGCACAGATACGCAGTATTTT.

The genes are TRBV11-2 and TRBJ1-5; TRBD1 might be the D (5 bases). Germline V gene sequence: CDR1 SGHAT, CDR2 FQNNGV. The CDR3 sequence is 13 residues long. Trimming removed 5 bases at V and 1 base at J, with 6 bases between. CDR3 coding DNA: TGTGCCAGCAGCCGACAGAGCAATCAGCCCCAGCATTTT. It encodes CASSRQSNQPQHF.

The genes are TRBV7-2 and TRBJ2-1, with a possible D match to TRBD2 (6 bases). This CDR3 is built from 15 residues. Germline values: CDR1 SGHTA, CDR2 FQGNSA. Trimming shortened V by 1 base and J by 3 bases, and 10 bases separated the two germline ends. The DNA for the CDR3 is TGTGCCAGCAGCTTAGAATACGGGAGCTACAATGAGCAGTTCTTC. Residues: CASSLEYGSYNEQFF.

The chain links TRBV7-2 to TRBJ1-1, with D possibly being TRBD1 (5 bases). This CDR3 has 14 residues. V was clipped by 3 bases and J by 0 bases, with 8 bases between them. Germline V gene lookup returns CDR1 SGHTA and CDR2 FQGNSA. CDR3 in amino acids: CASSLQGMNTEAFF. The DNA of the CDR3 is TGTGCCAGCAGCTTGCAGGGTATGAACACTGAAGCTTTCTTT.

This clone occurred a few times. This chain links TRBV27 with TRBJ2-2; TRBD1 matches 10 bases. V lost 3 bases, J lost 0 bases, and 4 bases stayed unmatched. Germline lookup yields CDR1 MNHEY and CDR2 SMNVEV (reference sequence). The CDR3 length is 17 residues. CDR3 nucleotides: TGTGCCAGCAGTTTGGGACAGGGGTACGCGAACACCGGGGAGCTGTTTTTT. Translated, it gives CASSLGQGYANTGELFF.

This clone was counted between two and nine times. The chain couples TRBV2 to TRBJ2-7; D is possibly TRBD1 (6 bases). Trimming pared 10 bases from V and 2 bases from J, leaving 18 bases between. Per the germline V gene, CDR1 is SNHLY and CDR2 is FYNNEI. There are 14 residues in the CDR3. Written as DNA, the CDR3 is TGTGCCACCCAAAGGGACATTTATACCTACGAGCAGTACTTC. Its protein product is CATQRDIYTYEQYF.

Only one count was recorded for this clone. The CDR3, as DNA: TGTGCCAGCAGCCAAGAATCCAGCGGATCCTACAATGAGCAGTTCTTC. Translation: CASSQESSGSYNEQFF. The chain links TRBV4-2 to TRBJ2-1; D is possibly TRBD2 (5 bases). Germline CDR1 LGHNA, CDR2 YNFKEQ. Trimming removed 0 bases at V and 1 base at J, with 10 bases between. The CDR3 extends over 16 amino acids.

The V and J genes are TRBV5-1 and TRBJ2-1; 9 bases line up with TRBD2. Germline loops: CDR1 SGHRS, CDR2 YFSETQ. The length of the CDR3 is 15 residues. Unmatched junction bases numbered 5, after V lost 6 bases and J lost 1 base. CDR3 in amino acids: CASIALAGSYNEQFF. CDR3 sequence (DNA): TGCGCCAGCATTGCCCTAGCGGGATCCTACAATGAGCAGTTCTTC.

The chain is built from TRBV19 and TRBJ2-3, with D perhaps matching TRBD2 (5 bases). The CDR3 runs to 13 residues. Germline V gene lookup returns CDR1 LNHDA and CDR2 SQIVND (reference sequence). V was cut by 4 bases and J by 7 bases, with 12 bases left in between. The CDR3 is CASSRGSTNTQYF. CDR3 bases: TGTGCCAGTAGTAGAGGGTCGACTAATACGCAGTATTTT.